Listed here are 3 T cell receptor beta chains from one sample, sequenced in a study of siplizumab effects on memory and regulatory T cells. The table came from immunoSEQ multiplex PCR; TCRdb's copy has only in-frame clones and leaves some out. The table has some 96,000 clones, around 93% seen once; the top ten hold 1% to 1.5%. Sequencing was carried out using non-Treg CD4+ T cells sorted from blood. Every receptor here comes from a human donor in good health.

The chain links TRBV7-2 to TRBJ2-7; D perhaps matches TRBD2 (6 bases). The CDR3 has 16 amino acids. Deletions cut 5 bases from V and 0 bases from J, with 17 bases between. The germline V gene encodes CDR1 SGHTA and CDR2 FQGNSA. As DNA, the CDR3 is TGTGCCAGCAGCCCAAGACCTAGCGACCCCTCCTACGAGCAGTACTTC. This translates into CASSPRPSDPSYEQYF. Looking up the rest from reference TRBV7-2 and TRBJ2-7 gives the full variable domain: GAGVSQSPSNKVTEKGKDVELRCDPISGHTALYWYRQSLGQGLEFLIYFQGNSAPDKSGLPSDRFSAERTGGSVSTLTIQRTQQEDSAVYLCASSPRPSDPSYEQYFGPGTRLTVT.

CDR3 sequence: CASSSVGSGTGELFF. CDR3 coding DNA: TGTGCCAGCAGCTCTGTGGGGAGCGGGACCGGGGAGCTGTTTTTT. V is TRBV11-3 and J is TRBJ2-2; possibly TRBD2 for D (6 bases). With 4 bases removed from V and 5 bases from J, the gap between germline ends came to 14 bases. The V gene's germline CDR1 is SGHNT and CDR2 YENEEA. This CDR3 spans 15 amino acids.

The chain couples TRBV7-9 to TRBJ2-1; 13 nucleotides align to TRBD2. Germline V gene sequence: CDR1 SEHNR, CDR2 FQNEAQ (reference sequence). V shed 5 bases and J 7 bases; nucleotides not matched to a gene: 11. The CDR3 spans 17 residues. The CDR3 region is CASSPPSGLAGVNEQFF. CDR3 DNA sequence: TGTGCCAGCAGCCCCCCCTCCGGACTAGCGGGAGTAAATGAGCAGTTCTTC.